Presented here are 4 T cell receptor beta chains from one specimen sequenced in a study of T cell responses to AZD1222 COVID-19 vaccine. Using immunoSEQ multiplex PCR, the repertoire was profiled, and TCRdb retains in-frame clones only, with some absent. The data hold about 140,000 clones, with about 92% observed a single time. Sequenced material: peripheral blood, taken on day 0 of AZD1222 vaccination. All receptors come from an adult in good health.

The chain combines TRBV6-5 with TRBJ2-2, with 11 bases fitting TRBD2. CDR1 and CDR2 from the germline V gene are MNHEY and SVGAGI. This CDR3 comprises 15 residues. The ends lost 6 bases at V and 8 bases at J; junction bases unmatched: 8. The CDR3 bases are TGTGCCAGCAGAGGACTTAGCGGGAGGGATGGGGAGCTGTTTTTT. Translated: CASRGLSGRDGELFF.

The chain carries TRBV19 and TRBJ1-5; D is uncertain. Trimming took off 11 bases at V and 0 bases at J, with 8 bases between the two ends. Germline CDR1 LNHDA, CDR2 SQIVND (reference sequence). The length of the CDR3 is 12 residues. CDR3 sequence (DNA): TGTGCCTCGGGCTATAGCAATCAGCCCCAGCATTTT. The encoded protein is CASGYSNQPQHF.

The genes are TRBV9 and TRBJ2-1, with 14 bases identical to TRBD2. Losses at the gene ends were 4 bases for V and 1 base for J; bases not matched to a gene: 7. Germline-derived CDR1 and CDR2 are SGDLS and YYNGEE. The length of the CDR3 is 18 residues. The CDR3 bases are TGTGCCAGCAGCCCTAAGACTAGCGGGAGGGCATCCTACAATGAGCAGTTCTTC. This gives the protein CASSPKTSGRASYNEQFF.

The rearrangement joins TRBV6-4 to TRBJ2-3; 13 nucleotides line up with TRBD2. Germline CDR1 MRHNA, CDR2 SNTAGT. The CDR3 is 14 amino acids. V was clipped by 5 bases and J by 6 bases; unmatched bases: 2. This CDR3 reads CASSLLAGGDTQYF. The CDR3, as DNA: TGTGCCAGCAGTTTACTAGCGGGAGGGGATACGCAGTATTTT.